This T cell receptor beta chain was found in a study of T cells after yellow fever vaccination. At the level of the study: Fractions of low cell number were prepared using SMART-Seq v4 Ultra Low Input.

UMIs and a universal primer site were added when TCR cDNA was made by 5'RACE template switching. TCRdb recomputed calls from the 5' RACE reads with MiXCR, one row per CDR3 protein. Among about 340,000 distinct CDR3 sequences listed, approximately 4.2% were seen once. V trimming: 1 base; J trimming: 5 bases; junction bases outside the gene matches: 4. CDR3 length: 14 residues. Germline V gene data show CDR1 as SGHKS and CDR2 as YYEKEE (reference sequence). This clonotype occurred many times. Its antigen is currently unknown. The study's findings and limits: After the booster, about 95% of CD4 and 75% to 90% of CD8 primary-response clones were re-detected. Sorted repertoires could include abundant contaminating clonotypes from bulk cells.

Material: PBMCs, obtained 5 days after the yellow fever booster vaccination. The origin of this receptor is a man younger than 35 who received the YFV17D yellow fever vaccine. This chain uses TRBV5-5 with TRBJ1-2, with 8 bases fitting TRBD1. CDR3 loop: CASSLNRGEYGYTF. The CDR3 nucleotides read TGTGCCAGCAGCTTGAACAGGGGGGAGTATGGCTACACCTTC.